The 32 T cell receptor beta chains below all came from one sample that was sequenced in a study of T cells after yellow fever vaccination. TCRdb redid the calling of the 5' RACE reads with MiXCR, one entry per CDR3 protein. The table includes a few hundred thousand distinct CDR3 sequences, around 13% detected once. The specimen was CD4+ T cells sorted from PBMCs, collected 15 days after the yellow fever booster vaccination. All receptors come from a man aged 18 to 29 who received the YFV17D yellow fever vaccine.

This chain joins TRBV20-1 and TRBJ1-2; no definite D call. The CDR3 has 13 amino acids. Germline lookup yields CDR1 DFQATT and CDR2 SNEGSKA (reference sequence). Trimming took 6 bases from V and 8 from J, leaving 19 bases between them. The CDR3 loop reads CSAASPSLGGYTF. For the CDR3, the DNA is TGCAGTGCCGCATCCCCATCTTTGGGGGGCTACACCTTC.

DNA for the CDR3: TGTGCCAGCAGCCATGACAGCTATGGCTACACCTTC. It encodes CASSHDSYGYTF. The V call is TRBV7-9, the J call TRBJ1-2; maybe TRBD1 (5 bases). V lost 5 bases to trimming and J lost 4 bases, with 8 bases between them. Germline V gene lookup returns CDR1 SEHNR and CDR2 FQNEAQ (reference sequence). The CDR3 loop spans 12 amino acids.

The V gene is TRBV20-1, the J gene TRBJ2-2, with 9 bases identical to TRBD1. Germline V gene data show CDR1 as DFQATT and CDR2 as SNEGSKA (reference sequence). The CDR3 is 15 amino acids. The trim removed 1 base at V and 5 bases at J, leaving 5 bases unmatched. CDR3 sequence: CSARVPGTGTGELFF. The CDR3 DNA reads TGCAGTGCTAGAGTCCCGGGGACAGGGACCGGGGAGCTGTTTTTT.

This clonotype was counted ten times or more. This chain joins TRBV4-3 and TRBJ2-7; D call uncertain. Germline CDR1 LGHNA, CDR2 YSLEER. The CDR3 runs 15 residues. V gave up 0 bases and J gave up 5 bases, with 14 bases separating them. The CDR3, as DNA: TGCGCCAGCAGCCAAGAAGGAGCAGGTTTGAACGAGCAGTACTTC. As protein: CASSQEGAGLNEQYF.

The chain uses TRBV20-1 and TRBJ2-5; TRBD2 aligns across 13 bases. The CDR3 length is 17 residues. Trimming removed 0 bases from V and 3 bases from J; junction bases left unmatched: 7. The germline CDR1 and CDR2 sequences are DFQATT and SNEGSKA (reference sequence). DNA of the CDR3: TGCAGTGCTAGAGACGTACTAGCGGGGGGGCCGGAAGAGACCCAGTACTTC. Translated: CSARDVLAGGPEETQYF.

This clonotype appeared a single time. The chain links TRBV7-2 to TRBJ2-3; D not certain. The CDR3 extends over 14 amino acids. Germline assignment: CDR1 SGHTA and CDR2 FQGNSA. Trimming took 5 bases from V and 4 from J, leaving 13 bases between them. In DNA, the CDR3 is TGTGCCAGCAGCCTCCTAGTAGCCGCAGATACGCAGTATTTT. Translated, it gives CASSLLVAADTQYF.

This clonotype was found many times. The V call is TRBV2, the J call TRBJ1-2; D unclear. This CDR3 contains 12 residues. In germline, CDR1 is SNHLY, CDR2 FYNNEI. V lost 7 bases and J 0 bases, leaving 6 bases between the germline ends. The DNA for the CDR3 is TGTGCCAGCACAGCATCTAACTATGGCTACACCTTC. Protein product: CASTASNYGYTF.

This clonotype was detected many times. The V and J genes are TRBV2 and TRBJ2-1; D is perhaps TRBD2 (7 bases). CDR1 is SNHLY and CDR2 is FYNNEI in the germline V gene. CDR3 size: 13 residues. V shed 11 bases and J shed 7 bases, with 18 bases lying between them. In DNA form, the CDR3 reads TGTGCCGGTCGGTTGGAGGGGGGGAATGAGCAGTTCTTC. The encoded protein is CAGRLEGGNEQFF.

This clonotype was observed a few times. The genes are TRBV20-1 and TRBJ2-3; D not resolved. Per the germline V gene, CDR1 is DFQATT and CDR2 is SNEGSKA (reference sequence). The CDR3 has 13 amino acids. The V gene lost 6 bases and the J gene lost 0 bases, with 10 bases spanning the gap. The CDR3 DNA sequence: TGCAGTGCCGATACCCCTAGCACAGATACGCAGTATTTT. Translation gives CSADTPSTDTQYF.

Remarks on this clonotype: The junction and the germline gene differ at one end; a read error may be behind it. V gene TRBV7-7 combines with J gene TRBJ2-1; 10 nucleotides agree with TRBD2. The CDR3 length is 15 residues. Germline V gene sequence: CDR1 SSHAT, CDR2 FNYEAQ (reference sequence). The CDR3 region is CASSSKRGGRDEQFF. CDR3 sequence (DNA): TGTGCTAGCAGTTCTAAGCGGGGGGGCCGCGATGAGCAGTTCTTC.

This chain uses TRBV9 with TRBJ1-4, with 9 bases that match TRBD1. CDR1 and CDR2 from the germline V gene are SGDLS and YYNGEE. The CDR3 is 17 residues long. V was pared by 3 bases and J by 0 bases, with 6 bases of the junction left unmatched. The CDR3 loop reads CASSAGDRAATNEKLFF. CDR3 DNA sequence: TGTGCCAGCAGCGCGGGGGACAGGGCGGCAACTAATGAAAAACTGTTTTTT.

The chain combines TRBV30 with TRBJ1-1; a weak D match, TRBD1 (5 bases). V was pared by 0 bases and J by 4 bases, with 15 bases between. Germline V lookup: CDR1 GTSNPN, CDR2 SVGIG (reference sequence). The CDR3 is 15 amino acids. As DNA, the CDR3 is TGTGCCTGGAGTGTACGCAGGGACCGGATCACTGAAGCTTTCTTT. Encoded protein: CAWSVRRDRITEAFF.

This clonotype appeared a few times. This sequence joins TRBV7-2 and TRBJ2-5; 12 nucleotides agree with TRBD2. Trimming took 7 bases from V and 5 from J; bases not matched to a gene: 8. CDR1 SGHTA and CDR2 FQGNSA come from the germline V gene. CDR3 size: 15 residues. The CDR3 coding sequence is TGTGCCAGCATACTAGCGGGGGGAGGAGGGGAGACCCAGTACTTC. It codes for CASILAGGGGETQYF.

V gene TRBV6-6 combines with J gene TRBJ1-5, with 7 bases that match TRBD1. V was clipped by 2 bases and J by 0 bases; unmatched bases: 10. Germline CDR1 is MNHNY and CDR2 is SVGAGI (reference sequence). The length of the CDR3 is 18 residues. Here the CDR3 reads CASSYPRTGAYSNQPQHF. For the CDR3, the DNA is TGTGCCAGCAGTTACCCACGGACAGGCGCGTATAGCAATCAGCCCCAGCATTTT.

The chain is built from TRBV7-3 and TRBJ2-1; 8 positions match TRBD2. This CDR3 has 14 amino acids. CDR1 SGHTA and CDR2 FQGTGA come from the germline V gene. Trimming took 0 bases from V and 10 from J; bases not matched to a gene: 5. DNA of the CDR3: TGTGCCAGCAGCTTAACGTCGGGGGGGGACGAGCAGTTCTTC. Translating it yields CASSLTSGGDEQFF. Variable domain in full (rest from reference TRBV7-3 and TRBJ2-1): GAGVSQTPSNKVTEKGKYVELRCDPISGHTALYWYRQSLGQGPEFLIYFQGTGAADDSGLPNDRFFAVRPEGSVSTLKIQRTERGDSAVYLCASSLTSGGDEQFFGPGTRLTVL.

The chain joins TRBV29-1 to TRBJ2-1, with D possibly being TRBD1 (5 bases). Germline-derived CDR1 and CDR2 are SQVTM and ANQGSEA. This CDR3 comprises 14 residues. Trimming stripped 6 bases from V and 2 bases from J, with 14 bases between. The CDR3 DNA is TGCAGCGTCCCAGGGTTTTTTCCCTACAATGAGCAGTTCTTC. This encodes CSVPGFFPYNEQFF.

This clonotype was detected a few times. V gene TRBV5-1 combines with J gene TRBJ2-3; 12 bases agree with TRBD2. CDR1 and CDR2 from the germline V gene are SGHRS and YFSETQ. The CDR3 is 16 amino acids. J was trimmed by 6 bases and V by 3 bases; bases with no gene match: 8. In nucleotides, the CDR3 is TGCGCCAGCAGCTCCGGACTAGCGGGGTCGAGGGATACGCAGTATTTT. It specifies CASSSGLAGSRDTQYF.

The chain carries TRBV29-1 and TRBJ2-2; the D gene could be TRBD1 or TRBD2 (5 bases each). Germline V lookup: CDR1 SQVTM, CDR2 ANQGSEA. Deletions cut 1 base from V and 6 bases from J, with 15 bases between. The CDR3 covers 15 residues. The CDR3 nucleotides read TGCAGCGTTGAAGTTGGGAGCATGGGGCCCGGGGAGCTGTTTTTT. Protein sequence: CSVEVGSMGPGELFF.

This chain joins TRBV5-1 and TRBJ2-1, with a weak D call TRBD2 (7 bases). V was pared by 6 bases and J by 5 bases, with 15 bases between. Germline CDR1 SGHRS, CDR2 YFSETQ. The CDR3 spans 14 residues. CDR3 sequence: CASMWGGPDNEQFF. The CDR3 DNA is TGCGCCAGCATGTGGGGGGGGCCGGACAATGAGCAGTTCTTC.

This clonotype was observed a few times. The J gene is TRBJ1-2, the V gene TRBV3-1, with D perhaps TRBD1 (5 bases). The CDR3 has 13 amino acids. V was clipped by 7 bases and J by 6 bases, with 15 bases between them. Germline CDR1 reads LGHDT; CDR2 reads YNNKEL (reference sequence). CDR3 protein: CASTLTGGDGYTF. The CDR3 DNA reads TGTGCCAGCACCCTAACGGGGGGGGATGGCTACACCTTC. Drawing the rest from reference TRBV3-1 and TRBJ1-2, the complete variable domain is DTAVSQTPKYLVTQMGNDKSIKCEQNLGHDTMYWYKQDSKKFLKIMFSYNNKELIINETVPNRFSPKSPDKAHLNLHINSLELGDSAVYFCASTLTGGDGYTFGSGTRLTVV.

This clonotype was picked up a small number of times. The chain carries TRBV3-1 and TRBJ1-4, with 9 bases matching TRBD1. This CDR3 has 14 residues. Trimming removed 7 bases from V and 7 bases from J; junction bases left unmatched: 7. Germline CDR1 reads LGHDT; CDR2 reads YNNKEL (reference sequence). The CDR3, as DNA: TGTGCCAGCACCCCCGGGACAGGGTTTGAAAAACTGTTTTTT. Its protein product is CASTPGTGFEKLFF.

The chain combines TRBV5-1 with TRBJ2-3, with D perhaps given as TRBD1 or TRBD2 (5 bases each). Trimming took 5 bases from V and 2 from J, leaving 15 bases between them. From germline, CDR1 is SGHRS and CDR2 YFSETQ. The CDR3 covers 15 residues. The DNA for the CDR3 is TGCGCCAGCAGGACGACCGGGACCTCCACAGATACGCAGTATTTT. Translated: CASRTTGTSTDTQYF. Looking up the rest from reference TRBV5-1 and TRBJ2-3 gives the full variable domain: KAGVTQTPRYLIKTRGQQVTLSCSPISGHRSVSWYQQTPGQGLQFLFEYFSETQRNKGNFPGRFSGRQFSNSRSEMNVSTLELGDSALYLCASRTTGTSTDTQYFGPGTRLTVL.

The rearrangement joins TRBV2 to TRBJ1-1; D remains ambiguous. Germline values: CDR1 SNHLY, CDR2 FYNNEI. The ends were cut back, 9 bases at V and 1 base at J, with 12 bases in the middle. The CDR3 contains 13 residues. CDR3 DNA sequence: TGTGCCAGTCATACCAGGCCGAACACTGAAGCTTTCTTT. Encoded protein: CASHTRPNTEAFF. Full variable domain (missing parts from reference TRBV2 and TRBJ1-1): EPEVTQTPSHQVTQMGQEVILRCVPISNHLYFYWYRQILGQKVEFLVSFYNNEISEKSEIFDDQFSVERPDGSNFTLKIRSTKLEDSAMYFCASHTRPNTEAFFGQGTRLTVV.

The chain has TRBV15 and TRBJ2-7; the D gene is possibly TRBD2 (6 bases). Between the trimmed V and J ends, which lost 2 bases and 6 bases, there was a span of 11 bases. The CDR3 sequence is 13 residues long. CDR1 LNHNV and CDR2 YYDKDF come from the germline V gene (reference sequence). The CDR3 region has the DNA TGTGCCACCAGCAGACCTGTACTAGCCGAGCAGTACTTC. It yields the protein CATSRPVLAEQYF.

This clonotype has ten or more counts. The chain employs TRBV20-1 and TRBJ2-5; TRBD1 aligns across 8 bases. In germline, CDR1 is DFQATT, CDR2 SNEGSKA (reference sequence). After removal of 2 bases from V and 9 bases from J, the junction contained 8 bases not matched to a gene. This CDR3 spans 13 amino acids. The CDR3 loop is CSARSPQGEAQYF. CDR3 sequence (DNA): TGCAGTGCTAGATCCCCACAGGGGGAGGCCCAGTACTTC.

In this sample, this clonotype turned up many times. V usage is TRBV5-1 and J usage is TRBJ2-3; D perhaps matches TRBD2 (6 bases). V shed 5 bases and J shed 5 bases, with 15 bases lying between them. CDR1 and CDR2 (germline): SGHRS, YFSETQ. The CDR3 has 14 amino acids. This CDR3 is CASRGRPGVDTQYF. The CDR3 DNA is TGCGCCAGCAGGGGCAGGCCGGGAGTAGATACGCAGTATTTT.

This clonotype was observed a handful of times. J is TRBJ1-3 and V is TRBV20-1; D remains unclear. Germline values: CDR1 DFQATT, CDR2 SNEGSKA (reference sequence). The CDR3 has 12 residues. Trimming took 4 bases from V and 4 from J, leaving 8 bases between them. The CDR3 spells CSATTSGNTIYF. CDR3 DNA sequence: TGCAGTGCTACGACTAGCGGAAACACCATATATTTT.

Remarks on this clonotype: At one boundary the junction diverges from the germline segment, which might be a read error. V gene TRBV10-2 combines with J gene TRBJ2-7; a weak D match, TRBD2 (6 bases). The CDR3 totals 11 residues. The germline V gene encodes CDR1 WSHSY and CDR2 SAAADI. CDR3 region: CSSRGTSAQYF. As DNA, the CDR3 is TGCTCCAGCAGAGGGACTTCCGCGCAGTACTTC.

The V call is TRBV12-3 or TRBV12-4, the J call TRBJ2-2; a possible D gene is TRBD1 (6 bases). Trimming removed 5 bases from V and 2 bases from J, with 15 bases in between. CDR3 length: 16 residues. CDR3 residues: CASSPGQGGNTGELFF. The CDR3 DNA sequence: TGTGCCAGCAGTCCGGGACAAGGGGGTAACACCGGGGAGCTGTTTTTT.

This clonotype was found a few times. This chain uses TRBV5-1 with TRBJ1-2; 8 bases align to TRBD1. This CDR3 contains 13 residues. Trimming removed 4 bases from V and 7 bases from J; junction bases left unmatched: 6. Germline CDR1 reads SGHRS; CDR2 reads YFSETQ. CDR3 residues: CASSQDRVRGYTF. The CDR3 nucleotides are TGCGCCAGCAGCCAGGACAGGGTCCGTGGCTACACCTTC.

The J gene is TRBJ1-5, the V gene TRBV5-1, with TRBD1 identical over 7 bases. The CDR3 spans 15 residues. Germline CDR1 SGHRS, CDR2 YFSETQ. Losses at the gene ends were 4 bases for V and 3 bases for J; bases not matched to a gene: 7. CDR3 residues: CASSATGRPNQPQHF. The CDR3 nucleotides read TGCGCCAGCAGCGCGACAGGGAGGCCCAATCAGCCCCAGCATTTT.

The CDR3 is CASSVGLAGTGELFF. DNA for the CDR3: TGCGCCAGCAGCGTCGGACTAGCGGGCACCGGGGAGCTGTTTTTT. The rearrangement joins TRBV5-1 to TRBJ2-2; 11 bases map to TRBD2. The J segment lost 4 bases and the V segment lost 4 bases, leaving 3 bases of the junction unmatched. The CDR3 sequence is 15 residues long. Germline loops: CDR1 SGHRS, CDR2 YFSETQ. The variable domain in full, with the rest retrieved from reference TRBV5-1 and TRBJ2-2, is KAGVTQTPRYLIKTRGQQVTLSCSPISGHRSVSWYQQTPGQGLQFLFEYFSETQRNKGNFPGRFSGRQFSNSRSEMNVSTLELGDSALYLCASSVGLAGTGELFFGEGSRLTVL.